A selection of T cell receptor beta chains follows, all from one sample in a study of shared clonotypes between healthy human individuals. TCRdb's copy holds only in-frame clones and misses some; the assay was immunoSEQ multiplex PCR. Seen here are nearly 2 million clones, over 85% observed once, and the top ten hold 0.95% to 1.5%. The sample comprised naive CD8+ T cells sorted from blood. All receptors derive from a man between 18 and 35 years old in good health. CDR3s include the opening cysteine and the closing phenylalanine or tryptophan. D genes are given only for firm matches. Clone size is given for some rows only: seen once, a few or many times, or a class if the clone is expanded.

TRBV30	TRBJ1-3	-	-	CAWSVEGGAGNTIYF	TGTGCCTGGAGTGTGGAGGGTGGAGCTGGAAACACCATATATTTT
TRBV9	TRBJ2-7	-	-	CASSVGAGNVYEQYF	TGTGCCAGCAGCGTAGGGGCGGGAAACGTCTACGAGCAGTACTTC
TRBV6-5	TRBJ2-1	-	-	CASSYSPASKNEQFF	TGTGCCAGCAGTTACTCCCCCGCTAGCAAAAATGAGCAGTTCTTC
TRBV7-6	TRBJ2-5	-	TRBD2	CASRRGTSGRRGEAQYF	TGTGCCAGCAGGCGCGGGACTAGCGGGAGGCGGGGCGAGGCCCAGTACTTC
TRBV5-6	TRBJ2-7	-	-	CASSRKDGPSYEQYF	TGTGCCAGCAGCCGAAAAGACGGTCCCTCCTACGAGCAGTACTTC
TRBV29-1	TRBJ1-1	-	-	CSVSTHEAFF	TGCAGCGTCTCGACCCATGAAGCTTTCTTT
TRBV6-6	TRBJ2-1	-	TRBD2	CASSSPTSGRDNEQFF	TGTGCCAGCAGTTCCCCCACTAGCGGGAGGGACAATGAGCAGTTCTTC
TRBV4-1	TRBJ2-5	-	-	CASSQERDYQETQYF	TGCGCCAGCAGCCAAGAAAGGGACTACCAAGAGACCCAGTACTTC
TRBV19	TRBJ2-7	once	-	CASSILGVGSDEQYF	TGTGCCAGTAGTATACTAGGGGTAGGCTCCGACGAGCAGTACTTC
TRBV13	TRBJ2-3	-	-	CASSPSTDTQYF	TGTGCCAGCAGCCCATCTACAGATACGCAGTATTTT
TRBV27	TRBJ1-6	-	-	CASSLTVYSPLHF	TGTGCCAGCAGTTTAACGGTTTATTCACCCCTCCACTTT
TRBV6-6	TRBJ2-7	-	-	CASSYSGPSSYEQYF	TGTGCCAGCAGTTACTCGGGCCCCTCCTCCTACGAGCAGTACTTC
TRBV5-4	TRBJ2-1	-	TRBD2	CASSEGLGGSDEQFF	TGTGCCAGCAGCGAGGGACTAGGAGGTTCGGATGAGCAGTTCTTC
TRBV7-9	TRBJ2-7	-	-	CASGYSYEQYF	TGTGCCAGCGGTTATAGCTACGAGCAGTACTTC
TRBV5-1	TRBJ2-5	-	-	CASSLEDSRETQYF	TGCGCCAGCAGCTTGGAGGACAGTCGAGAGACCCAGTACTTC
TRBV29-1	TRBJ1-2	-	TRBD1	CSVRDSRSGYTF	TGCAGCGTTCGGGACAGCCGTAGTGGCTACACCTTC
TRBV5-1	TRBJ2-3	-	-	CASSLRQAADTQYF	TGCGCCAGCAGCCTTCGACAGGCCGCAGATACGCAGTATTTT
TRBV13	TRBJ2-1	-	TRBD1	CASSPHRGEQFF	TGTGCCAGCAGCCCCCACAGGGGAGAGCAGTTCTTC
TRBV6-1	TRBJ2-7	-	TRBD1	CASSEALSTGQYEQYF	TGTGCCAGCAGTGAAGCGCTCTCGACAGGGCAGTACGAGCAGTACTTC
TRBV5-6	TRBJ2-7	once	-	CASSDGQGTYEQYF	TGTGCCAGCAGCGATGGTCAGGGGACCTACGAGCAGTACTTC
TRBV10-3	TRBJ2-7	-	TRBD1	CAISESSLRDSDPYEQYF	TGTGCCATCAGTGAGTCGTCCCTAAGGGACAGCGATCCCTACGAGCAGTACTTC
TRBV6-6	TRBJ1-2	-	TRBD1	CASSFRDRPDSGYTF	TGTGCCAGCAGTTTTCGGGACAGGCCAGACTCTGGCTACACCTTC
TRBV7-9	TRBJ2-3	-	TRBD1	CASSLTGQGRPDTQYF	TGTGCCAGCAGCTTGACGGGACAGGGTAGACCAGATACGCAGTATTTT
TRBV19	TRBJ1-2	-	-	CASTLTLETIPYGYTF	TGTGCCAGTACCCTAACCCTTGAAACAATACCTTATGGCTACACCTTC
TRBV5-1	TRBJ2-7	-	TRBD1	CASSSGAGGYEQYF	TGCGCCAGCAGCTCAGGGGCAGGGGGCTACGAGCAGTACTTC
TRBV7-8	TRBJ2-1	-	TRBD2	CASSYAAGRPLGQFF	TGTGCCAGCAGCTACGCAGCGGGAAGACCGCTGGGGCAGTTCTTC
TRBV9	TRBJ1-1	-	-	CASSPLDRHLNTEAFF	TGTGCCAGCAGCCCCCTTGATCGTCATCTGAACACTGAAGCTTTCTTT
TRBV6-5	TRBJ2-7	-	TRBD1	CASSYSSDRGVEQYF	TGTGCCAGCAGTTACTCTAGCGACAGGGGCGTCGAGCAGTACTTC
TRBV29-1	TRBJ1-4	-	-	CSVEWGGNEKLFF	TGCAGCGTTGAATGGGGCGGCAATGAAAAACTGTTTTTT
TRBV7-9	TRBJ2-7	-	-	CASTLTPSYEQYF	TGTGCCAGCACCCTGACCCCAAGCTACGAGCAGTACTTC
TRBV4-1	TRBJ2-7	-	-	CASSQDSRAYEQYF	TGCGCCAGCAGCCAAGATTCGAGGGCCTACGAGCAGTACTTC